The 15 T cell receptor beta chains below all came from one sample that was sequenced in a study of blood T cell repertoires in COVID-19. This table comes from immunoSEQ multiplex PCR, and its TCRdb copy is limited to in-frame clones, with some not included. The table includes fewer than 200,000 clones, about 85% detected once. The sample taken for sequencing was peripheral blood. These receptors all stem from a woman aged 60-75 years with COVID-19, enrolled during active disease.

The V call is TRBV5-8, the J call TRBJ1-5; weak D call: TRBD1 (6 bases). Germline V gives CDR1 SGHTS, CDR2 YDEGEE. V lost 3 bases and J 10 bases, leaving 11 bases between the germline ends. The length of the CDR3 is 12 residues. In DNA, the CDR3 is TGTGCCAGCAGCTCGCAGGGGTCCCCCCAGCATTTT. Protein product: CASSSQGSPQHF.

CDR3 sequence: CASSFGTGTVYEQFF. CDR3 nucleotide sequence: TGTGCCAGCAGCTTCGGGACAGGGACGGTCTATGAGCAGTTCTTC. The rearrangement joins TRBV5-8 to TRBJ2-1, with 9 positions matching TRBD1. V shed 2 bases, J shed 8 bases, and the junction held 8 bases outside the gene matches. The CDR3 spans 15 residues. Germline V lookup: CDR1 SGHTS, CDR2 YDEGEE.

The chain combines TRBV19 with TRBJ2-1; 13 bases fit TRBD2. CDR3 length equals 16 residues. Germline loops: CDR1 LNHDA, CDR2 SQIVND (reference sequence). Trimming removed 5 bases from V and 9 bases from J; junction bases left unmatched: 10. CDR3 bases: TGTGCCAGTAGTCTCGGTTCGGGACTAGCGGGATCTGAGCAGTTCTTC. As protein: CASSLGSGLAGSEQFF.

The CDR3 DNA sequence: TGTGCCAGCACCCCACAGTACAATCAGCCCCAGCATTTT. It specifies CASTPQYNQPQHF. The gene calls are TRBV6-5 and TRBJ1-5; D is unclear. CDR3 length: 13 residues. The germline V and J ends were trimmed by 7 bases and 3 bases, with 10 bases remaining between them. Germline CDR1 is MNHEY and CDR2 is SVGAGI.

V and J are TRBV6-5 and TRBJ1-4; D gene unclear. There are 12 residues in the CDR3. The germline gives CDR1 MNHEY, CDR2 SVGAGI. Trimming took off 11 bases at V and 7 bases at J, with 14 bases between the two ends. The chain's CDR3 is CASQAGGEKLFF. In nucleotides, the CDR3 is TGTGCCTCTCAGGCGGGCGGTGAAAAACTGTTTTTT.

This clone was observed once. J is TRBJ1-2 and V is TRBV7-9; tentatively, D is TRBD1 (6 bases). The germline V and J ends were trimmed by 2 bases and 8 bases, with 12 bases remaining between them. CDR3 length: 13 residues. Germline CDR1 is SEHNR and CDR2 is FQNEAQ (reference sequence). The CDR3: CASSLSGVEGYTF. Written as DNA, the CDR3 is TGTGCCAGCAGCTTATCAGGGGTCGAAGGCTACACCTTC.

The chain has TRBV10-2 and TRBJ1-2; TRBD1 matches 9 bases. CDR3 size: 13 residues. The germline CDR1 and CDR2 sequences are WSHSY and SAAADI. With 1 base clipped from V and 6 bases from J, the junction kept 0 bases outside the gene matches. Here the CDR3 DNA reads TGCGCCAGCAGTGAGTGGACAGGGGATGGCTACACCTTC. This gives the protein CASSEWTGDGYTF.

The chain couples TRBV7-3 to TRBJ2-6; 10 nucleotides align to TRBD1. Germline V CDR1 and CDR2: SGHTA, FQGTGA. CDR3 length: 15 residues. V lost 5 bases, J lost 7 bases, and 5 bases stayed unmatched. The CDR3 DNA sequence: TGTGCCAGCAGCCCCTGGACAGGGGGAGCCAACGTCCTGACTTTC. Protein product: CASSPWTGGANVLTF.

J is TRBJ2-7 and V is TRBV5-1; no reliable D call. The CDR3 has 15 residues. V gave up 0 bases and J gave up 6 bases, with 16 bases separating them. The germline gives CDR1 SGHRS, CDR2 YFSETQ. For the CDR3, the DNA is TGCGCCAGCAGCTTGGGATCCAACGGGTATAGCGAGCAGTACTTC. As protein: CASSLGSNGYSEQYF.

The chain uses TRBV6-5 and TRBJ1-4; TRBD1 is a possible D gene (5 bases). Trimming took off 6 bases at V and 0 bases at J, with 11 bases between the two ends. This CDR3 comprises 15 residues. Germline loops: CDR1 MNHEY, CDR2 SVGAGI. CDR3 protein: CASRAGGATNEKLFF. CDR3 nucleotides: TGTGCCAGCAGGGCGGGGGGAGCAACTAATGAAAAACTGTTTTTT.

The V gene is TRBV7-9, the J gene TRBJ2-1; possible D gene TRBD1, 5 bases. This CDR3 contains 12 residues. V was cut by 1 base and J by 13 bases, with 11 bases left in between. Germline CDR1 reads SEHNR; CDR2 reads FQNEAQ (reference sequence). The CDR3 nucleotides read TGTGCCAGCAGCTTAGAGGGGCTCCTACAGTTCTTC. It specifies CASSLEGLLQFF.

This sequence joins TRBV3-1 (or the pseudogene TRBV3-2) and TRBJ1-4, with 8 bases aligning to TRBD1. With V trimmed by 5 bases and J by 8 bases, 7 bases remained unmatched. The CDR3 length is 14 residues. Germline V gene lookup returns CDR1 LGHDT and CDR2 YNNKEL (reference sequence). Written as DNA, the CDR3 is TGTGCCAGCAGCTACCAGGGGGCAGGAGAAAAACTGTTTTTT. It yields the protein CASSYQGAGEKLFF.

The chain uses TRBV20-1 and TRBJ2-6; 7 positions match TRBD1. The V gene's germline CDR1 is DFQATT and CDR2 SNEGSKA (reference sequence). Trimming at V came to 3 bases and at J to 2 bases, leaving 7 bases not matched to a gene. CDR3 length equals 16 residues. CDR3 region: CSASRGDRAGANVLTF. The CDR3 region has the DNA TGCAGTGCTAGTCGGGGCGACAGGGCTGGGGCCAACGTCCTGACTTTC.

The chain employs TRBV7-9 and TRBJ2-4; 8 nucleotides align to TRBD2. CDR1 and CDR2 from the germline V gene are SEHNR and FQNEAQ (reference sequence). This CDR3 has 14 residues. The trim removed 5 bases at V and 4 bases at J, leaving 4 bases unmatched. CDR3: CASSISGEKNIQYF. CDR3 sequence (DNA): TGTGCCAGCAGCATTAGCGGGGAGAAAAACATTCAGTACTTC. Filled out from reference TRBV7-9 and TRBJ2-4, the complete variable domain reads DTGVSQNPRHKITKRGQNVTFRCDPISEHNRLYWYRQTLGQGPEFLTYFQNEAQLEKSRLLSDRFSAERPKGSFSTLEIQRTEQGDSAMYLCASSISGEKNIQYFGAGTRLSVL.

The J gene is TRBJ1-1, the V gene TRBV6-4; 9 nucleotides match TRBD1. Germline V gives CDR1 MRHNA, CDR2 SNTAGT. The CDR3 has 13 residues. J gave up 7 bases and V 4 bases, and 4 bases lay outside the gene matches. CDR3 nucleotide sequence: TGTGCCAGCAGTGCGGACAGGGGCCTTGAAGCTTTCTTT. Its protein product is CASSADRGLEAFF.